Reported below is one T cell receptor beta chain. Its specificity is unknown. The sample is drawn from a study of Ad26.COV2.S vaccination and SARS-CoV-2 variants. Study-level findings and limits: Measurement of non-spike TCR breadth gave similar results in vaccine and placebo recipients.

As for treatment: approximately 18 received Ad26.COV2.S at low or high dose, single or two shots; roughly 5 received placebo; per-sample allocation not given. Day 63 after the first vaccine or placebo injection was the time point for sampling. The CDR3 runs to 14 residues. The germline CDR1 and CDR2 sequences are KGHSH and LQKENI. The ends were cut back, 1 base at V and 3 bases at J, with 9 bases in the middle. The table came from immunoSEQ multiplex PCR; TCRdb's copy has only in-frame clones and leaves some out. Among a few hundred thousand clones listed, around four fifths were seen once. This clonotype was obtained from a person aged 18-65 years who received the Ad26.COV2.S COVID-19 vaccine or a placebo. The rearrangement uses TRBV18 and TRBJ1-2; no firm D call. The material sequenced was peripheral blood, taken in a trial of Ad26.COV2.S vaccine versus placebo. This CDR3 reads CASSPRPEHYGYTF. Here the CDR3 DNA reads TGTGCCAGCTCACCACGGCCGGAACACTATGGCTACACCTTC.